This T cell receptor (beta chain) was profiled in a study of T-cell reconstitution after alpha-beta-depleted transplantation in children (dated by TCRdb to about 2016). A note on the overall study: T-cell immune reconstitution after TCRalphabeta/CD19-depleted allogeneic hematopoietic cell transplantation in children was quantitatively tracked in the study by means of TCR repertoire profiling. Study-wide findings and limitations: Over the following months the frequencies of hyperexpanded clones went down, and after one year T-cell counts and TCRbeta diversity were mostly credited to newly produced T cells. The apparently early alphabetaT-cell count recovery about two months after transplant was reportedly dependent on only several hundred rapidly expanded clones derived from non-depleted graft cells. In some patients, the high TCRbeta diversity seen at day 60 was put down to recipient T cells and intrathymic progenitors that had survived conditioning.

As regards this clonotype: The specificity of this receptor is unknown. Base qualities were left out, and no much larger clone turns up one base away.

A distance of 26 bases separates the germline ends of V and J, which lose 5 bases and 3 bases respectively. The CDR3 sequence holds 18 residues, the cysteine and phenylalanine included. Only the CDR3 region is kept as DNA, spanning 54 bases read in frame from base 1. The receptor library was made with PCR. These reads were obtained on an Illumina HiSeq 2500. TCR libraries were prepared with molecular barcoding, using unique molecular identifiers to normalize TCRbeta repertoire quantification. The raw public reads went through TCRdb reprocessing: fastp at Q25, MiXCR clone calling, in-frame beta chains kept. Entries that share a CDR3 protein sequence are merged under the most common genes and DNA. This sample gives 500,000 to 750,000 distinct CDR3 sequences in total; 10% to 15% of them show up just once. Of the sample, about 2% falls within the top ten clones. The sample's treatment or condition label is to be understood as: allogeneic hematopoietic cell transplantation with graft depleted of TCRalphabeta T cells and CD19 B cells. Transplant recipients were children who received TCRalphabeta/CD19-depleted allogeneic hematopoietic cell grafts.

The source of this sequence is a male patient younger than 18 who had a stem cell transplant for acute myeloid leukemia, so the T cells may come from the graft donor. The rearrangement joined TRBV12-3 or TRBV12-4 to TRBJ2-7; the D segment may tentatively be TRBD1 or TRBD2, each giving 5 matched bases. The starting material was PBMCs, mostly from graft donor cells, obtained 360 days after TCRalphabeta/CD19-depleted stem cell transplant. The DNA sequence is TGTGCCAGCAGTACGATTACCGGGACCACAACCGGACGCTACGAGCAGTACTTC. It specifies CASSTITGTTTGRYEQYF.